This TCR beta chain was found in a study of chemoradiotherapy in HPV16-positive cancers. The length of the CDR3 is 14 residues. Germline CDR1 and CDR2: SGHAT and FQNNGV. The V gene lost 3 bases and the J gene lost 5 bases, with 13 bases spanning the gap. The data were produced by immunoSEQ multiplex PCR, yet TCRdb's version contains in-frame clones alone and is incomplete. The sample yields fewer than 4,500 clones, about 87% seen once. The origin of this receptor is a human donor with HPV-associated anogenital cancer. The material sequenced was tumor tissue, taken from a patient who underwent chemoradiotherapy. This sequence joins TRBV11-2 and TRBJ2-5; TRBD1 is a possible D gene (7 bases). The CDR3 coding sequence is TGTGCCAGCAGCTTCCAGGGGGGTGGGGAGACCCAGTACTTC. It specifies CASSFQGGGETQYF.